The clone carrying this T cell receptor beta chain was counted a single time. As yet, its antigen is unknown. Assay used: immunoSEQ multiplex PCR; TCRdb lists only in-frame clones, some missing. The sample records several thousand clones, 75% to 80% being singletons. Peripheral blood was collected from the related graft donor on the marrow donation day. V trimming: 8 bases; J trimming: 0 bases; junction bases outside the gene matches: 7. The germline V gene encodes CDR1 SNHLY and CDR2 FYNNEI. This CDR3 is built from 16 residues. This specimen comes from a study of T cells after posttransplantation cyclophosphamide. Study observations and caveats: Donor CD8+ memory clones often dominated recipient blood repertoires at later times. Recipient CMV seropositivity and CMV reactivation strongly tracked TRB clonality.

Sequencing used memory CD8+ T cells sorted from blood. The chain has TRBV2 and TRBJ2-3, with 11 bases matching TRBD2. This TCR derives from a woman between 55 and 75 years old in good health, CMV-negative, and a related stem cell transplant donor. The CDR3, as DNA: TGTGCCAGCCAAAAGGGACTAGCGGTCAGCACAGATACGCAGTATTTT. Residues: CASQKGLAVSTDTQYF.